Listed below are T cell receptor beta chains from one sample, sequenced in a study of technical replicates of blood from several donors. TCRdb keeps only in-frame clones here, not all; method: immunoSEQ multiplex PCR. The data hold tens of thousands of clones, with 95% to 98% observed a single time. What was sequenced was T cells isolated from PBMCs. All receptors derive from a human donor in good health. CDR3s include the opening cysteine and the closing phenylalanine or tryptophan. The D gene is left open where the match is weak. Only part of the rows carry a size: once, few, many, or a class if the clone is expanded.

clone size: .
V gene: TRBV2
D gene: .
J gene: TRBJ1-2
CDR3 protein: CASIGGSNYGYTF
CDR3 DNA: TGTGCCAGCATCGGAGGTTCGAACTATGGCTACACCTTC

clone size: .
V gene: TRBV6-5
D gene: .
J gene: TRBJ2-7
CDR3 protein: CASSRGSYEQYF
CDR3 DNA: TGTGCCAGCAGTCGGGGATCCTACGAGCAGTACTTC

clone size: .
V gene: TRBV27
D gene: TRBD2
J gene: TRBJ2-5
CDR3 protein: CASSSWTSGRVETQYF
CDR3 DNA: TGTGCCAGCAGTTCCTGGACTAGCGGGAGGGTGGAGACCCAGTACTTC

clone size: .
V gene: TRBV7-3
D gene: TRBD1
J gene: TRBJ2-7
CDR3 protein: CASSFIPRGQGAYEQYF
CDR3 DNA: TGTGCCAGCAGCTTTATTCCTAGGGGACAGGGGGCCTACGAGCAGTACTTC

clone size: .
V gene: TRBV18
D gene: TRBD2
J gene: TRBJ2-1
CDR3 protein: CASSPIRGGDEQFF
CDR3 DNA: TGTGCCAGCTCCCCTATTAGGGGAGGGGATGAGCAGTTCTTC

clone size: .
V gene: TRBV4-1
D gene: TRBD2
J gene: TRBJ2-5
CDR3 protein: CASSQATAGALETQYF
CDR3 DNA: TGCGCCAGCAGCCAAGCAACAGCGGGAGCGCTAGAGACCCAGTACTTC

clone size: .
V gene: TRBV11-2
D gene: .
J gene: TRBJ2-7
CDR3 protein: CASSYREPGVYEQYF
CDR3 DNA: TGTGCCAGCAGCTACAGGGAGCCTGGCGTCTACGAGCAGTACTTC

clone size: .
V gene: TRBV30
D gene: .
J gene: TRBJ2-6
CDR3 protein: CAWKSTGANVLTF
CDR3 DNA: TGTGCCTGGAAGTCTACTGGGGCCAACGTCCTGACTTTC

clone size: .
V gene: TRBV9
D gene: .
J gene: TRBJ2-7
CDR3 protein: CASSVESAHEQYF
CDR3 DNA: TGTGCCAGCAGCGTAGAGTCAGCGCACGAGCAGTACTTC

clone size: once
V gene: TRBV19
D gene: TRBD2
J gene: TRBJ2-1
CDR3 protein: CASSIDLGTKGINEQFF
CDR3 DNA: TGTGCCAGTAGTATAGATCTGGGGACTAAGGGGATAAATGAGCAGTTCTTC

clone size: .
V gene: TRBV6-5
D gene: .
J gene: TRBJ2-7
CDR3 protein: CASRSRGNEQYF
CDR3 DNA: TGTGCCAGCAGGTCACGGGGAAACGAGCAGTACTTC

clone size: .
V gene: TRBV7-3
D gene: .
J gene: TRBJ1-3
CDR3 protein: CASSLTGSLGNTIYF
CDR3 DNA: TGTGCCAGCAGCTTAACGGGCAGTCTAGGAAACACCATATATTTT

clone size: .
V gene: TRBV30
D gene: TRBD1
J gene: TRBJ2-1
CDR3 protein: CAWAFGTGFEQFF
CDR3 DNA: TGTGCCTGGGCTTTCGGGACAGGGTTTGAGCAGTTCTTC

clone size: .
V gene: TRBV4-1
D gene: .
J gene: TRBJ2-7
CDR3 protein: CASSHGAGPYEQYF
CDR3 DNA: TGCGCCAGCAGCCACGGAGCGGGTCCCTACGAGCAGTACTTC

clone size: .
V gene: TRBV10-3
D gene: .
J gene: TRBJ1-3
CDR3 protein: CAISEIVTVGNTIYF
CDR3 DNA: TGTGCCATCAGTGAGATTGTAACAGTGGGAAACACCATATATTTT